This note documents a single T cell receptor (beta chain) sequence. The record originates from a study of immune characterization of retroperitoneal liposarcoma. MiXCR was run by TCRdb on the PCR reads, yielding one entry per CDR3 protein. The table lists 6,600 or so distinct CDR3 sequences, roughly 29% of them singletons. Germline CDR1 and CDR2: SGHRS and YFSETQ. The CDR3 is 18 residues long. With V trimmed by 2 bases and J by 3 bases, 12 bases remained unmatched. V usage is TRBV5-1 and J usage is TRBJ2-1, with TRBD1 matching over 9 bases. Sequencing was carried out using tumor tissue. This receptor was obtained from a female donor with retroperitoneal liposarcoma. In nucleotides, the CDR3 is TGCGCCAGCAGCTTCATCCGGGACAGGGAAAGGGTCTACAATGAGCAGTTCTTC. This translates into CASSFIRDRERVYNEQFF.